The subject of this entry is one TCR beta chain. Its antigen is as yet unknown. This entry belongs to a study of vaccination and CD4 T cells after COVID-19. Study background: The peptides that stimulated the cells were overlapping spike peptides from SARS-CoV-2, HCoV-NL63, HCoV-OC43 and HCoV-229E.

Treatment specified: approximately 9-day PBMC culture with coronavirus spike peptide pools or control peptides (ViraFEST assay). At the Johns Hopkins FTIC core, DNA taken from cultured CD4+ T cells was sequenced by way of the Oncomine TCR Beta short-read assay. TCRdb reprocessed the PCR reads with MiXCR, giving one entry per CDR3 protein. The sample includes about 12,000 distinct CDR3 sequences, approximately 57% of them seen just once. This CDR3 is built from 14 residues. Germline lookup yields CDR1 KGHDR and CDR2 SFDVKD. V lost 9 bases and J lost 3; bases outside the gene matches: 6. The sequence came from a human donor who had recovered from COVID-19. The rearrangement joins TRBV24-1 to TRBJ2-1; 8 bases map to TRBD1. Sequencing was done on a sample of CD4+ T cells from blood, cultured in vitro. Written as DNA, the CDR3 is TGTGCCACCGCCCCAGGGGGCGTCTACAATGAGCAGTTCTTC. It is translated as CATAPGGVYNEQFF.